What follows describes a single TCR beta chain. The data stem from a study of control samples from healthy donors and cancer patients. After removal of 5 bases from V and 3 bases from J, the junction contained 6 bases not matched to a gene. The length of the CDR3 is 17 residues. Germline V gene data show CDR1 as SGHVS and CDR2 as FNYEAQ. Produced via immunoSEQ multiplex PCR; TCRdb's table is partial and in-frame only. The sample shows some 170,000 clones, roughly 95% of them seen only once. Sequenced sample: blood. The TCR sequence derives from a woman in her 30s in good health. V and J are TRBV7-6 and TRBJ2-3; 15 bases agree with TRBD2. CDR3 loop: CASSGLAGGPRTDTQYF. For the CDR3, the DNA is TGTGCCAGCAGCGGACTAGCGGGAGGGCCGAGGACAGATACGCAGTATTTT.